Presented here are 10 T cell receptor beta chains from one specimen sequenced in a study of cytomegalovirus exposure and HLA in healthy donors. The PCR made use of 60 Vbeta and 13 Jbeta primers. The method was immunoSEQ multiplex PCR; TCRdb's version includes in-frame clones alone and lacks a portion of them. The sample holds 100,000 to 150,000 clones, around four fifths seen once. The specimen was PBMCs. These receptors originate from a boy between 5 and 17 years old in good health and CMV-seronegative.

This chain joins TRBV30 and TRBJ1-4, with TRBD1 identical over 8 bases. Losses at the gene ends were 5 bases for V and 1 base for J; bases not matched to a gene: 3. The V gene's germline CDR1 is GTSNPN and CDR2 SVGIG (reference sequence). The CDR3 extends over 14 amino acids. The CDR3 sequence: CAWATGGTNEKLFF. The CDR3 region has the DNA TGTGCCTGGGCCACAGGGGGAACTAATGAAAAACTGTTTTTT.

The chain is built from TRBV21-1 and TRBJ1-1; the tabulated D call, TRBD1, remains unverified against the DNA. TRBV21-1 is a pseudogene. This CDR3 comprises 14 residues. This chain's CDR3 is CASSKKDTNTEAFF. CDR3 nucleotides: TGTGCCAGCAGCAAAAAGGACACGAACACTGAAGCTTTCTTT.

The genes are TRBV11-2 and TRBJ1-1, with D perhaps TRBD1 (5 bases). CDR3 length: 14 residues. From germline, CDR1 is SGHAT and CDR2 FQNNGV. Trimming took 1 base from V and 2 from J, leaving 8 bases between them. Written as DNA, the CDR3 is TGTGCCAGCAGCTTAGCCAGGGCCAACACTGAAGCTTTCTTT. It specifies CASSLARANTEAFF.

The gene calls are TRBV6-8 and TRBJ2-5; 12 bases fit TRBD2. The CDR3 has 14 residues. The V gene end was trimmed by 11 bases and the J gene end by 5 bases; junction bases not matched to a gene: 9. Germline V lookup: CDR1 MNHGY, CDR2 SAAAGT. CDR3 bases: TGTGCCCACCCCCTAGCGGGAGGGCCCGAGACCCAGTACTTC. Translated: CAHPLAGGPETQYF.

The chain uses TRBV2 and TRBJ2-7; 11 nucleotides agree with TRBD1. Germline CDR1 SNHLY, CDR2 FYNNEI. This CDR3 comprises 14 residues. The trim removed 9 bases at V and 2 bases at J, leaving 6 bases unmatched. The CDR3 sequence: CASGQGQGAYEQYF. The CDR3 nucleotides are TGTGCCAGTGGCCAGGGACAGGGGGCCTACGAGCAGTACTTC.

The chain uses TRBV29-1 and TRBJ1-1; possible D gene TRBD1, 5 bases. V was cut by 5 bases and J by 2 bases, with 12 bases left in between. The CDR3 is made up of 13 amino acids. Germline CDR1 is SQVTM and CDR2 is ANQGSEA. In DNA, the CDR3 is TGCAGCGTTAAAGGACGGACAAACACTGAAGCTTTCTTT. Protein product: CSVKGRTNTEAFF.

This sequence joins TRBV18 and TRBJ1-1, with 9 positions matching TRBD1. V lost 6 bases, J lost 7 bases, and 12 bases stayed unmatched. The length of the CDR3 is 15 residues. CDR1 is KGHSH, CDR2 LQKENI, per germline. CDR3 DNA sequence: TGTGCCAGCTCCCTCACTGGACAGGGGAGACTTGAAGCTTTCTTT. Amino acids: CASSLTGQGRLEAFF.

V gene TRBV18 combines with J gene TRBJ2-3; D possibly corresponds to TRBD2 (5 bases). CDR3 size: 15 residues. V dropped 2 bases and J dropped 0 bases, with 9 bases sitting between them. From germline, CDR1 is KGHSH and CDR2 LQKENI. CDR3 sequence (DNA): TGTGCCAGCTCACCAGAGCGGATTAGCACAGATACGCAGTATTTT. This translates into CASSPERISTDTQYF. Full variable domain (remainder filled in from reference TRBV18 and TRBJ2-3): NAGVMQNPRHLVRRRGQEARLRCSPMKGHSHVYWYRQLPEEGLKFMVYLQKENIIDESGMPKERFSAEFPKEGPSILRIQQVVRGDSAAYFCASSPERISTDTQYFGPGTRLTVL.

The rearrangement joins TRBV12-5 to TRBJ2-1, with a weak D call TRBD2 (6 bases). The CDR3 has 14 amino acids. The ends were cut back, 3 bases at V and 7 bases at J, with 13 bases in the middle. From germline, CDR1 is LGHNT and CDR2 FRNRAP. DNA for the CDR3: TGTGCTAGTGGTTTCGGAGGAGGGGAGAATGAGCAGTTCTTC. This encodes CASGFGGGENEQFF.

This chain links TRBV4-1 with TRBJ2-3; 8 bases agree with TRBD2. CDR1 and CDR2 from the germline V gene are MGHRA and YSYEKL. The CDR3 runs to 17 residues. The junction had 6 bases not matched to a gene; V was cut back by 1 base and J by 0 bases. The CDR3 spells CASSQGLAGGSTDTQYF. The CDR3 nucleotides are TGCGCCAGCAGCCAAGGTCTAGCGGGTGGGAGCACAGATACGCAGTATTTT.